What follows describes a single TCR beta chain. These data come from a study of CD8 T cells in Susac syndrome. RNA in amounts of about 0.45 to 1 ug was reverse transcribed with random hexamers. TCRdb independently ran MiXCR on the immunoSEQ multiplex PCR reads; one entry per CDR3 protein. The table lists approximately 150,000 distinct CDR3 sequences, approximately 93% of them singletons. The CDR3 extends over 14 amino acids. The V gene's germline CDR1 is SGDLS and CDR2 YYNGEE. V lost 2 bases and J lost 5, with 12 bases in between. This receptor was identified in a human donor in good health. Material for sequencing was CD4+ T cells from PBMCs. The J gene is TRBJ2-3, the V gene TRBV9; D possibly corresponds to TRBD2 (5 bases). The DNA of the CDR3 is TGTGCCAGCAGCGTCACCCTAGCTGGAGATACGCAGTATTTT. Its translation is CASSVTLAGDTQYF.